This T cell receptor beta chain came from a study of CXCR3-negative and CXCR3-positive naive CD8 T cells. Study-level findings and limits: Naive CXCR3-positive cells had TRB CDR3s more hydrophobic than those of CXCR3-negative naive cells.

Regarding this clonotype: Its antigen is undetermined.

CDR3 length: 13 amino acids. Subsets of CD8+ T cells were each sorted in triplicate at about 300,000 cells apiece. UMI-labeled 5' RACE yielded the TRB cDNA libraries. TCRdb re-called the 5' RACE reads and gives one entry per CDR3 protein, without DNA. Its listing shows nearly 90,000 distinct CDR3 sequences. Material: naive CXCR3+ CD8+ T cells from blood. The sample's subset: CD45RO-CCR7+CD27+CD95- naive CD8+ T cells expressing CXCR3 (TNR3+). The sequence was obtained from a human donor in good health. Some clones in this sample may be carry-over from other donors' samples. J is TRBJ2-1 and V is TRBV12-3 or TRBV12-4; without DNA, the TCRdb call of TRBD1 cannot be checked. Here the CDR3 reads CASSPSRAGEQFF.